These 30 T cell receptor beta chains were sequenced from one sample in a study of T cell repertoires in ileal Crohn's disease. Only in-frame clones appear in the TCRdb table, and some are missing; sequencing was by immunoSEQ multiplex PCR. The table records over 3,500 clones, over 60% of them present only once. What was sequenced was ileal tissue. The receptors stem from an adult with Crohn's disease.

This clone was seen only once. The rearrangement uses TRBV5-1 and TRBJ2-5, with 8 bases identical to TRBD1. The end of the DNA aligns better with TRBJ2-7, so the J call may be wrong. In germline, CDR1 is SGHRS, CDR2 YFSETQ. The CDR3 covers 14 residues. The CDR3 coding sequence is TGCGCCAGCAGCTTGGTCCAGGGGGCCGGCGAGCAGTACTTC. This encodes CASSLVQGAGEQYF.

CDR3 sequence (DNA): TGTGCCAGCAGTTACACGGGTTTTGCGTCAATTGAAGCTTTCTTT. It translates to CASSYTGFASIEAFF. The J gene is TRBJ1-1, the V gene TRBV6-5, with D hard to call. V was cut by 2 bases and J by 7 bases, with 17 bases left in between. The CDR3 runs 15 residues. Looked up from germline, CDR1 is MNHEY and CDR2 is SVGAGI.

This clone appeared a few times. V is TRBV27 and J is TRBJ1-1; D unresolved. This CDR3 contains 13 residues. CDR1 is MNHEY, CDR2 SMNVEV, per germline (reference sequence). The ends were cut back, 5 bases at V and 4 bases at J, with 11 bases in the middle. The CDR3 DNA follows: TGTGCCAGCAGTCCGCCCTCCAGCACTGAAGCTTTCTTT. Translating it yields CASSPPSSTEAFF.

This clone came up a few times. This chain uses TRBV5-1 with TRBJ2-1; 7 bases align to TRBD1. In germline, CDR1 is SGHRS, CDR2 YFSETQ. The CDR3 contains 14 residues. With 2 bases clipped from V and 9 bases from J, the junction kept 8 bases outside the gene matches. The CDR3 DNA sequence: TGCGCCAGCAGCTTCCAACAGGGGAGTGGTGAGCAGTTCTTC. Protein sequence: CASSFQQGSGEQFF.

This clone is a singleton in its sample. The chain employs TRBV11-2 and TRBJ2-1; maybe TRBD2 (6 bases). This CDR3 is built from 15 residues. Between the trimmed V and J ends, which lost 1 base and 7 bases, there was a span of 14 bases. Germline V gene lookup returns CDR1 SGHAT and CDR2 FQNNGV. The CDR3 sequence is CASSLGRESWNEQFF. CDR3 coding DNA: TGTGCCAGCAGCTTAGGACGGGAGTCGTGGAATGAGCAGTTCTTC.

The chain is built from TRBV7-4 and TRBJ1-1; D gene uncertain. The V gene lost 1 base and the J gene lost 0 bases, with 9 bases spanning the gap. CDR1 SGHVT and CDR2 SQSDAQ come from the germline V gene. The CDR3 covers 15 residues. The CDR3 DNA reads TGTGCCAGCAGCTTAGTGCGTCGAATGAACACTGAAGCTTTCTTT. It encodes CASSLVRRMNTEAFF.

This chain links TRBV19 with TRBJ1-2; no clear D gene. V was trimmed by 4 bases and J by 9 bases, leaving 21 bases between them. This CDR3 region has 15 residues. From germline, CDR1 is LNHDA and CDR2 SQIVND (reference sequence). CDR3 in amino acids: CASSTLTVSSESYTF. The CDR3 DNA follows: TGTGCCAGTAGTACACTCACAGTCTCTAGCGAGAGCTACACCTTC. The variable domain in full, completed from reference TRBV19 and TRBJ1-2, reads DGGITQSPKYLFRKEGQNVTLSCEQNLNHDAMYWYRQDPGQGLRLIYYSQIVNDFQKGDIAEGYSVSREKKESFPLTVTSAQKNPTAFYLCASSTLTVSSESYTFGSGTRLTVV.

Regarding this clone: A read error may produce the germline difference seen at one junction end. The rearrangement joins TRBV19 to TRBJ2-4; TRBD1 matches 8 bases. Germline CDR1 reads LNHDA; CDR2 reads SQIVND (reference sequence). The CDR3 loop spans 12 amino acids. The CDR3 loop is CASNTDRGPGHF. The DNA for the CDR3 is TGTGCCAGTAACACCGACAGGGGCCCGGGGCACTTC.

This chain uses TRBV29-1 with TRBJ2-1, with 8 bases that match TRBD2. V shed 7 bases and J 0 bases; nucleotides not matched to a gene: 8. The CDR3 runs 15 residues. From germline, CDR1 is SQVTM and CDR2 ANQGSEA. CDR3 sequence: CSGRSGTSSYNEQFF. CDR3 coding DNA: TGCAGCGGGAGATCCGGGACTAGCTCCTACAATGAGCAGTTCTTC.

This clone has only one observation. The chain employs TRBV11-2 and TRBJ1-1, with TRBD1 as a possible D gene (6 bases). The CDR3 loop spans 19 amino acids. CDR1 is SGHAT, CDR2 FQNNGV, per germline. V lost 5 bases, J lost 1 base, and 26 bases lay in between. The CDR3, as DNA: TGTGCCAGCAGCGCGATAAAGCCCAACAGGGTGTTATGGAACACTGAAGCTTTCTTT. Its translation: CASSAIKPNRVLWNTEAFF.

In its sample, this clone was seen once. The CDR3 protein is CASSIPRTLSDYGYTF. The DNA for the CDR3 is TGTGCCAGTAGTATACCCCGGACACTGTCTGACTATGGCTACACCTTC. The chain is built from TRBV19 and TRBJ1-2; D might be TRBD1 (5 bases). Germline V gives CDR1 LNHDA, CDR2 SQIVND (reference sequence). Trimming took off 2 bases at V and 3 bases at J, with 16 bases between the two ends. CDR3 size: 16 residues.

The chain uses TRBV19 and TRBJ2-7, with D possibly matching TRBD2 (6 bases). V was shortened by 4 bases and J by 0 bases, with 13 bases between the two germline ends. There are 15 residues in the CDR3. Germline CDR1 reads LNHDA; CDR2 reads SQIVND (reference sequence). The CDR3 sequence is CASSKPSVASYEQYF. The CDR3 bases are TGTGCCAGTAGTAAACCTAGCGTCGCCTCCTACGAGCAGTACTTC.

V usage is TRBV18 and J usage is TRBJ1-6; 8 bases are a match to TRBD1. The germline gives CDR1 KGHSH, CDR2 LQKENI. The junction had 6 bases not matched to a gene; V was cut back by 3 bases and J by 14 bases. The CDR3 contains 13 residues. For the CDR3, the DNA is TGTGCCAGCTCACCTACGGACAGGGAGTCCCTCCACTTT. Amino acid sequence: CASSPTDRESLHF.

Here the CDR3 reads CASSLGPGAGEKLFF. DNA of the CDR3: TGTGCCAGCAGCTTAGGTCCAGGGGCCGGTGAAAAACTGTTTTTT. The chain employs TRBV11-2 and TRBJ1-4, with TRBD1 as a possible D gene (6 bases). V lost 1 base and J lost 7, with 13 bases in between. CDR1 SGHAT and CDR2 FQNNGV come from the germline V gene. This CDR3 spans 15 amino acids.

CDR3 loop: CASSLTVGSGANVLTF. DNA for the CDR3: TGTGCCAGCAGCTTAACAGTGGGCTCTGGGGCCAACGTCCTGACTTTC. The chain uses TRBV7-9 and TRBJ2-6, with D unclear. V was pared by 2 bases and J by 0 bases, with 8 bases between. The CDR3 totals 16 residues. Germline CDR1 and CDR2: SEHNR and FQNEAQ (reference sequence). The full variable domain, its missing parts supplied by reference TRBV7-9 and TRBJ2-6, is DTGVSQNPRHKITKRGQNVTFRCDPISEHNRLYWYRQTLGQGPEFLTYFQNEAQLEKSRLLSDRFSAERPKGSFSTLEIQRTEQGDSAMYLCASSLTVGSGANVLTFGAGSRLTVL.

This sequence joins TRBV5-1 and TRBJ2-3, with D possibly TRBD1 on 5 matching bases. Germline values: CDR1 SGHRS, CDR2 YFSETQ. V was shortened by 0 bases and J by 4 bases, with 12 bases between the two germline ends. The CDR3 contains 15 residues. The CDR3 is CASSLEGQGSDTQYF. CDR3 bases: TGCGCCAGCAGCTTGGAGGGGCAGGGCTCAGATACGCAGTATTTT.

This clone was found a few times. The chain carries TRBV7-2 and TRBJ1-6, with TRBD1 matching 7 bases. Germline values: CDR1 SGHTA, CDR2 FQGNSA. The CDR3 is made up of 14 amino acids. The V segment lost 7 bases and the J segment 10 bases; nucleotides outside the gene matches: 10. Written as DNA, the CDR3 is TGTGCCAGCACCGATGTACAGGGGAACTCACCCCTCCACTTT. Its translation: CASTDVQGNSPLHF.

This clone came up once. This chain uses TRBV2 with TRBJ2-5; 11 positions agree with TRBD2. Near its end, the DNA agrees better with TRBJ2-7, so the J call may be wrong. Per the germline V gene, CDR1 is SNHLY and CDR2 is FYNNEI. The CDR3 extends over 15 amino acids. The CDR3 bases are TGTGCCAGCAGGGCTACTAGCGGGGGTACCTACGAGCAGTACTTC. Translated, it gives CASRATSGGTYEQYF.

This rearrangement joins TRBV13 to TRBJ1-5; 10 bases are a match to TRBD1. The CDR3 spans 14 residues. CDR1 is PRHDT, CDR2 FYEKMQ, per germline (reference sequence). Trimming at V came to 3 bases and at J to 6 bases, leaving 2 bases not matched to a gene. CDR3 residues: CASSFGTGAQPQHF. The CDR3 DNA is TGTGCCAGCAGCTTTGGGACAGGGGCTCAGCCCCAGCATTTT.

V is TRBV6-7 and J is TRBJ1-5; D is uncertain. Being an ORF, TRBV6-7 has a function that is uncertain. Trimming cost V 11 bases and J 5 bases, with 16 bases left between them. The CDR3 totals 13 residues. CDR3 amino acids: CAGFESLHQPQHF. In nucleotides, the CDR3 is TGTGCCGGTTTCGAAAGCCTCCATCAGCCCCAGCATTTT.

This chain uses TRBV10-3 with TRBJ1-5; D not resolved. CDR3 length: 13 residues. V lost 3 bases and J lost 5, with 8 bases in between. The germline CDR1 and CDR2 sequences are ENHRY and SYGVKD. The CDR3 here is CAISEFGDQPQHF. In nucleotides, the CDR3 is TGTGCCATCAGTGAATTCGGTGATCAGCCCCAGCATTTT.

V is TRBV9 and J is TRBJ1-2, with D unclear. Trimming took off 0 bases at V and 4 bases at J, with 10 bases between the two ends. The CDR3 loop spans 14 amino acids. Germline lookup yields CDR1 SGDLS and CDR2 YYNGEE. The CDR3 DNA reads TGTGCCAGCAGCGTAGGGGAGGGTCCCTATGGCTACACCTTC. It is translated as CASSVGEGPYGYTF.

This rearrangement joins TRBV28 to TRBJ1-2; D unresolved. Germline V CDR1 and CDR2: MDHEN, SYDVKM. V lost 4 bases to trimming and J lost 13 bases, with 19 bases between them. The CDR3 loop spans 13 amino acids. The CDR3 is CASSSISDGGGTF. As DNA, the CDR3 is TGTGCCAGCAGTTCGATCTCCGACGGAGGTGGCACCTTC.

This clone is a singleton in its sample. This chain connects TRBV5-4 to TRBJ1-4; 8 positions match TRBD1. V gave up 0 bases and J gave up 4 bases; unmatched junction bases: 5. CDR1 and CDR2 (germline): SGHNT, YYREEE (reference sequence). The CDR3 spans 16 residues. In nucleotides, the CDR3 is TGTGCCAGCAGCTTGGTTACAGGGGGTTTTAATGAAAAACTGTTTTTT. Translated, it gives CASSLVTGGFNEKLFF.

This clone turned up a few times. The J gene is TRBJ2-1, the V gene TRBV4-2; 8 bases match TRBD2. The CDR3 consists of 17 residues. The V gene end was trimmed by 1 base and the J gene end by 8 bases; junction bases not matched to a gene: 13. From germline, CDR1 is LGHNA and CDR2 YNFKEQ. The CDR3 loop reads CASSQGIWAGGVHEQFF. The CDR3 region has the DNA TGTGCCAGCAGCCAAGGCATTTGGGCGGGGGGAGTCCATGAGCAGTTCTTC.

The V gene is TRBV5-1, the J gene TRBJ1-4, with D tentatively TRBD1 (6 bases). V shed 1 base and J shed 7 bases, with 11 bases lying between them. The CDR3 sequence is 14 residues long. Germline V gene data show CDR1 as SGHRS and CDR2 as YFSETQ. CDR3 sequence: CASSLTGPGEKLFF. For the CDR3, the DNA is TGCGCCAGCAGCTTGACAGGGCCGGGTGAAAAACTGTTTTTT.

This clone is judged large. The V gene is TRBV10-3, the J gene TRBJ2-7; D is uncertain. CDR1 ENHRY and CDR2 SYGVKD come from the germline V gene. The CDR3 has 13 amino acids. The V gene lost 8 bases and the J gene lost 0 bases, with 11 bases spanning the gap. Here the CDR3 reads CAIRPADSYEQYF. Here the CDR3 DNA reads TGTGCCATCCGCCCCGCAGACTCCTACGAGCAGTACTTC.

CDR3 DNA: TGCGCCAGCAGGGCCGCACTAGGACAGGGACTTCAAGAGACCCAGTACTTC. This codes for CASRAALGQGLQETQYF. The rearrangement uses TRBV5-1 and TRBJ2-5; 8 nucleotides line up with TRBD1. CDR3 length: 17 residues. V shed 5 bases and J 2 bases; nucleotides not matched to a gene: 14. Looked up from germline, CDR1 is SGHRS and CDR2 is YFSETQ.

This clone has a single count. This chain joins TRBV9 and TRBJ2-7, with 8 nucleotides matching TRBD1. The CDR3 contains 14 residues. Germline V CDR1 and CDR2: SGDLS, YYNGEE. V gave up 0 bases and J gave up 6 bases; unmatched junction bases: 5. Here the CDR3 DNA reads TGTGCCAGCAGCGTAGGGCAGGGGGCAGCCGAGCAGTACTTC. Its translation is CASSVGQGAAEQYF.

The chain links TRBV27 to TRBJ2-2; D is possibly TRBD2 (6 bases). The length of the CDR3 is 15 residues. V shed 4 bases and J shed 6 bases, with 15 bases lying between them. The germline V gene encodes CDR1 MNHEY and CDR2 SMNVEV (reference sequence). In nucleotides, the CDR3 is TGTGCCAGCAGTTCCAGGGCCGGGGGTTCCGGGGAGCTGTTTTTT. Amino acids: CASSSRAGGSGELFF.